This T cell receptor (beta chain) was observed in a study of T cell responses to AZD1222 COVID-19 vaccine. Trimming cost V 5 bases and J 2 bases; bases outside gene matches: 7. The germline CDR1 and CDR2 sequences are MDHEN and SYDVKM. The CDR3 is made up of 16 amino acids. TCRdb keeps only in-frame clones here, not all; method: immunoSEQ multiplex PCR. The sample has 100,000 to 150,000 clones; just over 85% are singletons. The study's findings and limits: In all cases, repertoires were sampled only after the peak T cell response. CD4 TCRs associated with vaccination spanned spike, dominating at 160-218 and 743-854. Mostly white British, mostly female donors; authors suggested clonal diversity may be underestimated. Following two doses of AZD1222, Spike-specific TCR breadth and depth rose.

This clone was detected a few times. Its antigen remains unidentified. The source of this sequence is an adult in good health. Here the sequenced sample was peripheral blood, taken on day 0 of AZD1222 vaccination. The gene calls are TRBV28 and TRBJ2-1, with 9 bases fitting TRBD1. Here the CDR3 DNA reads TGTGCCAGCAGTCGTTTGACAGGGGGTACCTACAATGAGCAGTTCTTC. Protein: CASSRLTGGTYNEQFF.